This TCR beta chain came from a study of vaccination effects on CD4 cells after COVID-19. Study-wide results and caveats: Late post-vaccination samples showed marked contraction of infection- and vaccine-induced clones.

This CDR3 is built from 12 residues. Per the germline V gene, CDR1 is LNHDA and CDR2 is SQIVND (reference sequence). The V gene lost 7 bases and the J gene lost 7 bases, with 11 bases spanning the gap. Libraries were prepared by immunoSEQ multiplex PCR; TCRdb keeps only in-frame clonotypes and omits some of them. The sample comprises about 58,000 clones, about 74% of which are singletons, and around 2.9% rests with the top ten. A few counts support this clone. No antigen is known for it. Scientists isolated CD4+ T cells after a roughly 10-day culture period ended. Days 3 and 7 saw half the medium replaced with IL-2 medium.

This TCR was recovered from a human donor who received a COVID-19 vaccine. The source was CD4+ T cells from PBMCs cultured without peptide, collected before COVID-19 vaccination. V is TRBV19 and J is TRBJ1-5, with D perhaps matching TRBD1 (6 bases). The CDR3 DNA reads TGTGCCAGTAATAGGGGGGGACAGCCCCAGCATTTT. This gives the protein CASNRGGQPQHF.